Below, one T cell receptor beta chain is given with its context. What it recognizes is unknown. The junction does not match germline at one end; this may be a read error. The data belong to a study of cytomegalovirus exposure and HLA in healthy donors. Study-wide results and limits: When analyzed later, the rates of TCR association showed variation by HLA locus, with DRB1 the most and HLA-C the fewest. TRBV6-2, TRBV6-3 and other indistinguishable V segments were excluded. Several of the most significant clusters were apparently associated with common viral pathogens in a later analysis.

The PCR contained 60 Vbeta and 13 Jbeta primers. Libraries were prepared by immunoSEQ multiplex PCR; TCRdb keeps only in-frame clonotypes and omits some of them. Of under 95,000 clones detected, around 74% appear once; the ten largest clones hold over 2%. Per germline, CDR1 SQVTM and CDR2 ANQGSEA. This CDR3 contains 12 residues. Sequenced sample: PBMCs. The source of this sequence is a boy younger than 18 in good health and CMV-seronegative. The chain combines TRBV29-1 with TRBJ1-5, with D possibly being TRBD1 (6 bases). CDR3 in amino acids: CSVEEGRGSGSF. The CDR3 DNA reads TGCAGCGTTGAAGAAGGAAGGGGGTCTGGAAGTTTT.